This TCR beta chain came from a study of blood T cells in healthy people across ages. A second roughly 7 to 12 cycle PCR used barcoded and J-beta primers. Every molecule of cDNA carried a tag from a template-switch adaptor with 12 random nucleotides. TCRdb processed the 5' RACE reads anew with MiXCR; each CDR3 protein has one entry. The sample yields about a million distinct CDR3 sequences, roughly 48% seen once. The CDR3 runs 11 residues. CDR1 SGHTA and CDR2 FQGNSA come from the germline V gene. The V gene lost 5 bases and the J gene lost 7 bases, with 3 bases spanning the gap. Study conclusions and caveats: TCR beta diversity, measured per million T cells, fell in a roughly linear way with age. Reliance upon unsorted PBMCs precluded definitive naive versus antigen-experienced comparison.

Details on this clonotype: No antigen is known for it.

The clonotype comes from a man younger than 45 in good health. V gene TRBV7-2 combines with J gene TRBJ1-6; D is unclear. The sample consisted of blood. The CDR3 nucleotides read TGTGCCAGCAGCACCAATTCACCCCTCCACTTT. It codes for CASSTNSPLHF.